The rows below give T cell receptor beta chains drawn from one sample of a study of cytomegalovirus exposure and HLA in healthy donors. Profiling relied on immunoSEQ multiplex PCR, and the TCRdb table lists in-frame clones only, not all of them. Counted here are 100,000 to 150,000 clones, around three quarters occurring once; the ten biggest clones make up around 2%. Sequenced: PBMCs. The receptors originated from a woman in her 50s in good health and CMV-seronegative. CDR3s include the opening cysteine and the closing phenylalanine or tryptophan. The D gene is left open where the match is weak. Not all rows give a size; the values are once, few, many and, for expanded clones, a class.

TRBD2	TRBV4-3	NA	TRBJ2-7	CASSQGSGGIYEQYF	TGCGCCAGCAGCCAAGGGTCGGGAGGAATTTACGAGCAGTACTTC
NA	TRBV29-1	NA	TRBJ2-2	CSVDSPGAGELFF	TGCAGCGTTGACTCCCCGGGGGCCGGGGAGCTGTTTTTT
TRBD2	TRBV7-8	NA	TRBJ2-1	CASSLGRGLAQRDEQFF	TGTGCCAGCAGCTTAGGGCGGGGACTAGCGCAGAGGGATGAGCAGTTCTTC
TRBD1	TRBV18	NA	TRBJ2-2	CASSPPGQGAFRELFF	TGTGCCAGCTCACCACCGGGACAGGGGGCGTTTCGGGAGCTGTTTTTT
NA	TRBV5-1	NA	TRBJ2-5	CASSLNARNQETQYF	TGCGCCAGCAGCTTGAATGCCAGAAACCAAGAGACCCAGTACTTC
NA	TRBV5-6	NA	TRBJ2-5	CASSRGGKGFGQEAQYF	TGTGCCAGCAGCCGTGGAGGGAAGGGCTTTGGGCAAGAGGCCCAGTACTTC
NA	TRBV7-7	NA	TRBJ2-3	CASSSQGFDTQYF	TGTGCTAGCAGCTCGCAGGGGTTTGATACGCAGTATTTT
NA	TRBV4-3	NA	TRBJ2-3	CASSLTRRGRPITDTQYF	TGCGCCAGCAGCCTCACCAGGCGGGGGCGCCCCATCACAGATACGCAGTATTTT
NA	TRBV4-2	NA	TRBJ1-4	CASSQDEGGGVLRREKLFF	TGTGCCAGCAGCCAAGATGAGGGCGGGGGGGTCCTGAGGAGAGAAAAACTGTTTTTT
NA	TRBV7-3	NA	TRBJ2-3	CASSNGPPDTQYF	TGTGCCAGCAGCAATGGCCCGCCAGATACGCAGTATTTT
NA	TRBV10-3	NA	TRBJ1-5	CAISEPPDQPQHF	TGTGCCATCAGTGAACCACCAGATCAGCCCCAGCATTTT
NA	TRBV14	NA	TRBJ2-3	CASSQLLVGTDTQYF	TGTGCCAGCAGCCAGCTACTAGTAGGCACAGATACGCAGTATTTT
TRBD1	TRBV25-1	NA	TRBJ1-2	CASRQTGTGGFPRNGYTF	TGTGCCAGCCGCCAAACCGGGACAGGGGGCTTTCCCCGGAATGGCTACACCTTC
TRBD1	TRBV19	once	TRBJ2-5	CASQQGRISQETQYF	TGTGCCAGTCAACAGGGGCGGATCAGTCAAGAGACCCAGTACTTC
TRBD1	TRBV27	few	TRBJ2-1	CASSLYVQGNEQFF	TGTGCCAGCAGTTTATACGTACAGGGGAATGAGCAGTTCTTC
NA	TRBV19	NA	TRBJ1-1	CASSPQGIGNTEAFF	TGTGCCAGTAGTCCCCAGGGGATAGGGAACACTGAAGCTTTCTTT
TRBD2	TRBV19	NA	TRBJ2-2	CASSIQRTSDNTGELFF	TGTGCCAGTAGTATTCAGAGGACTAGCGATAACACCGGGGAGCTGTTTTTT
NA	TRBV7-2	NA	TRBJ2-1	CASNARAGTFGNEQFF	TGTGCCAGCAACGCTAGGGCCGGGACTTTTGGCAATGAGCAGTTCTTC
NA	TRBV5-1	NA	TRBJ1-2	CASSLEGGLRLGYTF	TGCGCCAGCAGCTTGGAGGGGGGGCTACGGCTTGGCTACACCTTC
TRBD1	TRBV7-9	NA	TRBJ2-7	CASSFGQGLGTYEQYF	TGTGCCAGCAGCTTTGGACAGGGCCTAGGGACCTACGAGCAGTACTTC
TRBD1	TRBV6-1	few	TRBJ1-4	CASDDRGGGEKLFF	TGTGCCAGCGACGACAGGGGAGGGGGTGAAAAACTGTTTTTT
TRBD2	TRBV13	NA	TRBJ2-4	CASSSTSGNILSGNIQYF	TGTGCCAGCAGCTCGACTAGCGGGAACATCCTATCGGGGAACATTCAGTACTTC
NA	TRBV7-2	NA	TRBJ1-2	CASSSRVSNYGYTF	TGTGCCAGCAGCTCCAGGGTATCTAACTATGGCTACACCTTC
TRBD1	TRBV6-5	few	TRBJ1-4	CASSRRTGKNEKLFF	TGTGCCAGCAGCCGCCGGACAGGGAAAAATGAAAAACTGTTTTTT
NA	TRBV4-3	NA	TRBJ2-5	CASSQDNLAQETQYF	TGCGCCAGCAGCCAAGACAACCTGGCCCAAGAGACCCAGTACTTC
NA	TRBV7-9	NA	TRBJ2-7	CASSSQPTGPYEQYF	TGTGCCAGCAGCTCCCAACCGACAGGACCCTACGAGCAGTACTTC
NA	TRBV19	NA	TRBJ2-2	CASSILPGLDTGELFF	TGTGCCAGTAGTATTCTACCAGGGTTGGACACCGGGGAGCTGTTTTTT
TRBD1	TRBV27	NA	TRBJ1-1	CASSIDRGVTEAFF	TGTGCCAGCAGCATTGACAGGGGCGTCACTGAAGCTTTCTTT
NA	TRBV5-1	NA	TRBJ2-2	CASSLTGAGELFF	TGCGCCAGCAGCCTCACCGGGGCCGGGGAGCTGTTTTTT
NA	TRBV2	NA	TRBJ2-3	CASTLEGTPSTDTQYF	TGTGCCAGCACCCTGGAGGGGACCCCGAGCACAGATACGCAGTATTTT
NA	TRBV6-1	NA	TRBJ1-2	CASSESGGAKGYTF	TGTGCCAGCAGTGAATCGGGGGGCGCGAAGGGCTACACCTTC
NA	TRBV6-6	NA	TRBJ1-2	CASRSPEYLSPPYF	TGTGCCAGCAGAAGTCCCGAGTACTTGTCACCTCCGTACTTC
TRBD2	TRBV27	NA	TRBJ2-7	CASSLKAGGTYEQYF	TGTGCCAGCAGTTTAAAGGCGGGGGGGACCTACGAGCAGTACTTC
TRBD1	TRBV27	NA	TRBJ2-7	CASSGGTGVSKQYF	TGTGCCAGCAGCGGAGGGACAGGGGTTTCCAAGCAGTACTTC
NA	TRBV19	NA	TRBJ1-5	CASSTLDNRHQPQHF	TGTGCCAGTAGTACCTTGGACAATCGTCATCAGCCCCAGCATTTT
TRBD2	TRBV27	NA	TRBJ2-1	CASKSGGNNEQFF	TGTGCCAGCAAAAGCGGGGGGAACAATGAGCAGTTCTTC
TRBD1	TRBV10-2	NA	TRBJ1-2	CASREGQGNGYTF	TGCGCCAGCAGGGAGGGACAGGGGAATGGCTACACCTTC
NA	TRBV7-2	few	TRBJ1-5	CASSLREAQPQHF	TGTGCCAGCAGCTTAAGGGAGGCTCAGCCCCAGCATTTT
NA	TRBV5-5	NA	TRBJ2-4	CASSQQGLAKNIQYF	TGTGCCAGCAGCCAGCAGGGGCTAGCCAAAAACATTCAGTACTTC
TRBD1	TRBV30	NA	TRBJ2-7	CAWSPVTGQGAYEQYF	TGTGCCTGGAGTCCAGTTACGGGACAGGGGGCGTACGAGCAGTACTTC
NA	TRBV5-1	NA	TRBJ1-1	CASSARGGWTEAFF	TGCGCCAGCAGCGCCCGGGGAGGGTGGACTGAAGCTTTCTTT
NA	TRBV6-5	NA	TRBJ1-1	CASSYSGAEAFF	TGTGCCAGCAGTTACTCGGGCGCTGAAGCTTTCTTT
NA	TRBV7-9	few	TRBJ1-2	CASSPTTPDGYTF	TGTGCCAGCAGCCCAACGACTCCTGATGGCTACACCTTC
NA	TRBV9	NA	TRBJ2-5	CASSVGQEETQYF	TGTGCCAGCAGCGTAGGGCAGGAAGAGACCCAGTACTTC
NA	TRBV10-3	once	TRBJ2-3	CAISGASSTDTQYF	TGTGCCATCAGTGGGGCTAGCAGCACAGATACGCAGTATTTT
NA	TRBV6-5	once	TRBJ1-6	CASSYGGGAKNSPLHF	TGTGCCAGCAGTTACGGAGGGGGGGCGAAGAATTCACCCCTCCACTTT
TRBD2	TRBV7-2	NA	TRBJ2-2	CASSFSLLAGGVTGELFF	TGTGCCAGCAGCTTTAGCCTACTAGCGGGAGGGGTCACCGGGGAGCTGTTTTTT
NA	TRBV28	NA	TRBJ2-1	CASRWDSPFSNEQFF	TGTGCCAGCAGGTGGGACTCACCCTTCTCCAATGAGCAGTTCTTC
TRBD1	TRBV18	few	TRBJ2-1	CASSPPRGLAYNEQFF	TGTGCCAGCTCACCACCCAGGGGGCTGGCCTACAATGAGCAGTTCTTC
TRBD1	TRBV5-1	NA	TRBJ1-4	CASSLDRDGEKLFF	TGCGCCAGCAGCCTGGACAGGGACGGCGAAAAACTGTTTTTT
TRBD1	TRBV7-2	once	TRBJ1-4	CASSRDRTEKLFF	TGTGCCAGCAGCCGGGACAGGACAGAAAAACTGTTTTTT
NA	TRBV28	NA	TRBJ1-1	CASSYRSIGGTEAFF	TGTGCCAGCAGCTATCGGAGTATAGGGGGAACTGAAGCTTTCTTT
TRBD2	TRBV7-9	NA	TRBJ2-7	CASSFKAGAGGSEQYF	TGTGCCAGCAGCTTCAAGGCTGGAGCGGGAGGGAGCGAGCAGTACTTC
TRBD1	TRBV29-1	NA	TRBJ1-2	CSVDEGKGASYGYTF	TGCAGCGTTGACGAGGGGAAGGGGGCGTCTTATGGCTACACCTTC
NA	TRBV7-2	once	TRBJ2-3	CASSFRGPSGADTQYF	TGTGCCAGCAGCTTTAGAGGGCCCAGCGGAGCAGATACGCAGTATTTT